What follows are 32 T cell receptor beta chains derived from one specimen sequenced in a study of a mutant IDH1 vaccine in newly diagnosed glioma. Libraries were prepared by immunoSEQ multiplex PCR; TCRdb keeps only in-frame clonotypes and omits some of them. This repertoire shows about 33,000 clones, approximately 78% found once; its top ten account for 7% to 7.5%. Their antigens are not known. Time point specified: week 35, safety follow-up. Topical imiquimod was applied with each vaccine dose, which held 300 ug of mutant IDH1 20-mer peptide. Sequencing was performed on PBMCs, taken from a glioma patient whose treatment included an IDH1 peptide vaccine. The receptors shown here come from a woman aged 18 to 35 with glioma.

This chain uses TRBV11-3 with TRBJ1-1; no clear D. Deletions cut 5 bases from V and 5 bases from J, with 12 bases between. The V gene's germline CDR1 is SGHNT and CDR2 YENEEA. The CDR3 contains 13 residues. CDR3 region: CASSRVGITEAFF. CDR3 in DNA: TGTGCCAGCAGCCGAGTGGGGATAACTGAAGCTTTCTTT. Full variable domain (remainder filled in from reference TRBV11-3 and TRBJ1-1): EAGVVQSPRYKIIEKKQPVAFWCNPISGHNTLYWYLQNLGQGPELLIRYENEEAVDDSQLPKDRFSAERLKGVDSTLKIQPAELGDSAVYLCASSRVGITEAFFGQGTRLTVV.

This clone was seen only a few times. The chain uses TRBV12-5 and TRBJ1-6, with D unclear. This CDR3 contains 13 residues. V was shortened by 1 base and J by 9 bases, with 7 bases between the two germline ends. Germline lookup yields CDR1 LGHNT and CDR2 FRNRAP. This CDR3 is CASGLGKGSPLHF. The CDR3 DNA is TGTGCTAGTGGTTTGGGAAAGGGTTCACCCCTCCACTTT.

The J gene is TRBJ1-6, the V gene TRBV7-9; D is unclear. This CDR3 spans 14 amino acids. From germline, CDR1 is SEHNR and CDR2 FQNEAQ (reference sequence). V was trimmed by 4 bases and J by 5 bases, leaving 9 bases between them. The CDR3 loop is CASSSRQNNSPLHF. CDR3 sequence (DNA): TGTGCCAGCAGCTCTCGGCAGAATAATTCACCCCTCCACTTT.

The V and J genes are TRBV7-8 and TRBJ2-7, with D uncertain. Deletions cut 3 bases from V and 6 bases from J, with 12 bases between. This CDR3 spans 13 amino acids. Germline V gene data show CDR1 as SGHVS and CDR2 as FQNEAQ. CDR3 residues: CASSFYRNTEQYF. The CDR3 bases are TGTGCCAGCAGCTTTTACCGGAATACCGAGCAGTACTTC.

The rearrangement uses TRBV19 and TRBJ1-5; D remains ambiguous. This CDR3 comprises 14 residues. V was clipped by 5 bases and J by 0 bases, with 8 bases between them. Per the germline V gene, CDR1 is LNHDA and CDR2 is SQIVND (reference sequence). The CDR3 spells CASSGAYSNQPQHF. The CDR3 coding sequence is TGTGCCAGTAGTGGCGCCTATAGCAATCAGCCCCAGCATTTT.

The rearrangement joins TRBV28 to TRBJ2-7, with D possibly being TRBD2 (6 bases). Deletions cut 3 bases from V and 3 bases from J, with 6 bases between. The V gene's germline CDR1 is MDHEN and CDR2 SYDVKM. The CDR3 extends over 12 amino acids. The CDR3 is CASSLEGYEQYF. The CDR3 bases are TGTGCCAGCAGTTTGGAGGGCTACGAGCAGTACTTC.

The V call is TRBV6-5, the J call TRBJ2-1, with D perhaps TRBD2 (6 bases). Trimming removed 0 bases from V and 1 base from J, with 7 bases in between. This CDR3 region has 15 residues. The germline gives CDR1 MNHEY, CDR2 SVGAGI. CDR3 protein: CASSYSGGSYNEQFF. The CDR3 DNA reads TGTGCCAGCAGTTACTCGGGGGGTTCCTACAATGAGCAGTTCTTC.

This clone is a singleton in its sample. This chain links TRBV6-6 with TRBJ2-1; maybe TRBD2 (6 bases). The V and J ends lost 7 bases and 3 bases respectively, with 16 bases between them. Per the germline V gene, CDR1 is MNHNY and CDR2 is SVGAGI (reference sequence). The CDR3 contains 15 residues. Here the CDR3 DNA reads TGTGCCAGCAAAACCCCCCGGGGGAACTACAATGAGCAGTTCTTC. Residues: CASKTPRGNYNEQFF.

This chain uses TRBV7-2 with TRBJ2-7, with D possibly TRBD2 on 6 matching bases. Germline V CDR1 and CDR2: SGHTA, FQGNSA. V shed 1 base and J shed 2 bases, with 9 bases lying between them. This CDR3 spans 14 amino acids. CDR3 sequence reads: CASSLGVAAYEQYF. The CDR3 nucleotides are TGTGCCAGCAGCTTAGGTGTAGCGGCCTACGAGCAGTACTTC.

The J gene is TRBJ2-7, the V gene TRBV29-1; weak D call: TRBD1 (5 bases). Germline V gene data show CDR1 as SQVTM and CDR2 as ANQGSEA. V shed 3 bases and J shed 4 bases, with 13 bases lying between them. The CDR3 covers 13 residues. The chain's CDR3 is CSVEGGHGYEQYF. The CDR3 nucleotides are TGCAGCGTTGAGGGCGGACATGGGTACGAGCAGTACTTC.

The chain is built from TRBV5-6 and TRBJ2-6; D may be TRBD1 (6 bases). The CDR3 loop spans 18 amino acids. V gave up 0 bases and J gave up 1 base, with 14 bases separating them. Germline assignment: CDR1 SGHDT and CDR2 YYEEEE. DNA of the CDR3: TGTGCCAGCAGCTTGGAAGACAGGAGGATTTCTGGGGCCAACGTCCTGACTTTC. It specifies CASSLEDRRISGANVLTF.

The chain employs TRBV7-9 and TRBJ2-5; no clear D gene. V gave up 2 bases and J gave up 5 bases, with 6 bases separating them. Germline V gene data show CDR1 as SEHNR and CDR2 as FQNEAQ (reference sequence). CDR3 length equals 12 residues. The CDR3 protein is CASSLIRETQYF. DNA of the CDR3: TGTGCCAGCAGCTTAATCCGGGAGACCCAGTACTTC.

The V and J genes are TRBV28 and TRBJ2-7; D may correspond to TRBD1 or TRBD2 (6 bases each). Germline V CDR1 and CDR2: MDHEN, SYDVKM. This CDR3 is built from 13 residues. Trimming took off 5 bases at V and 5 bases at J, with 13 bases between the two ends. The CDR3 loop reads CASSLRGLNEQYF. CDR3 coding DNA: TGTGCCAGCAGTCTCCGGGGGCTCAACGAGCAGTACTTC.

This chain uses TRBV5-1 with TRBJ1-5; D is undetermined. There are 14 residues in the CDR3. From germline, CDR1 is SGHRS and CDR2 YFSETQ. V dropped 0 bases and J dropped 4 bases, with 8 bases sitting between them. The CDR3 loop reads CASSLGAENQPQHF. The CDR3 DNA sequence: TGCGCCAGCAGCTTGGGGGCAGAAAATCAGCCCCAGCATTTT.

The V and J genes are TRBV19 and TRBJ1-5, with TRBD1 as a possible D gene (5 bases). The CDR3 length is 18 residues. The V gene lost 4 bases and the J gene lost 0 bases, with 19 bases spanning the gap. Germline lookup yields CDR1 LNHDA and CDR2 SQIVND (reference sequence). The CDR3 DNA is TGTGCCAGTAGTACGACCCCCAGACAGCTTAATAGCAATCAGCCCCAGCATTTT. Protein: CASSTTPRQLNSNQPQHF.

The chain couples TRBV6-5 to TRBJ2-5; D gene uncertain. The germline V gene has CDR1 MNHEY and CDR2 SVGAGI. CDR3 length equals 13 residues. Deletions cut 6 bases from V and 1 base from J, with 9 bases between. The CDR3 here is CASSTETQETQYF. The CDR3 bases are TGTGCCAGCAGCACAGAGACCCAAGAGACCCAGTACTTC.

This clone was seen a single time. The chain couples TRBV27 to TRBJ2-7; TRBD2 agrees at 7 bases. Losses at the gene ends were 7 bases for V and 2 bases for J; bases not matched to a gene: 11. CDR1 is MNHEY, CDR2 SMNVEV, per germline (reference sequence). The CDR3 runs 15 residues. CDR3 sequence: CASKELGGSPYEQYF. The CDR3 coding sequence is TGTGCCAGCAAAGAGTTGGGGGGGTCTCCCTACGAGCAGTACTTC.

The rearrangement joins TRBV19 to TRBJ1-1; 7 nucleotides line up with TRBD1. With 8 bases clipped from V and 0 bases from J, the junction kept 12 bases outside the gene matches. The germline V gene has CDR1 LNHDA and CDR2 SQIVND (reference sequence). The CDR3 is 16 residues long. The CDR3 DNA reads as TGTGCCAGTGGTTCTTCGGTGGGACAGTTGAACACTGAAGCTTTCTTT. Translated, it gives CASGSSVGQLNTEAFF.

The chain uses TRBV7-9 and TRBJ2-5; possibly TRBD1 for D (5 bases). V was trimmed by 9 bases and J by 1 base, leaving 15 bases between them. Germline-derived CDR1 and CDR2 are SEHNR and FQNEAQ (reference sequence). This CDR3 is 14 amino acids long. The CDR3 region has the DNA TGTGCCAGTCGGAAAAGGGGAAGCCAAGAGACCCAGTACTTC. Protein: CASRKRGSQETQYF.

The chain uses TRBV19 and TRBJ1-5; TRBD1 is a possible D gene (6 bases). The V end was cut by 3 bases, the J end by 6 bases, with 15 bases between. The CDR3 spans 15 residues. CDR1 and CDR2 from the germline V gene are LNHDA and SQIVND (reference sequence). The CDR3 coding sequence is TGTGCCAGTAGTATTGCAGGCAGGGGCAGTCAGCCCCAGCATTTT. It specifies CASSIAGRGSQPQHF. Full variable domain (rest looked up from reference TRBV19 and TRBJ1-5): DGGITQSPKYLFRKEGQNVTLSCEQNLNHDAMYWYRQDPGQGLRLIYYSQIVNDFQKGDIAEGYSVSREKKESFPLTVTSAQKNPTAFYLCASSIAGRGSQPQHFGDGTRLSIL.

The chain joins TRBV6-5 to TRBJ2-7; the D is unclear. This CDR3 spans 15 amino acids. Germline V gene data show CDR1 as MNHEY and CDR2 as SVGAGI. V was clipped by 2 bases and J by 3 bases, with 14 bases between them. In nucleotides, the CDR3 is TGTGCCAGCAGTTACCGGGCAGCCACCGACTACGAGCAGTACTTC. Encoded protein: CASSYRAATDYEQYF.

This chain connects TRBV6-5 to TRBJ1-2; maybe TRBD1 (5 bases). Per the germline V gene, CDR1 is MNHEY and CDR2 is SVGAGI. CDR3 size: 14 residues. V was cut by 5 bases and J by 4 bases, with 14 bases left in between. As DNA, the CDR3 is TGTGCCAGCAGTGGACATGGGGCGGCCTATGGCTACACCTTC. It translates to CASSGHGAAYGYTF.

This chain joins TRBV5-4 and TRBJ2-1; D not certain. The CDR3 has 13 amino acids. The germline CDR1 and CDR2 sequences are SGHNT and YYREEE (reference sequence). Deletions cut 3 bases from V and 0 bases from J, with 4 bases between. CDR3 sequence reads: CASSWSSYNEQFF. In DNA, the CDR3 is TGTGCCAGCAGCTGGAGCTCCTACAATGAGCAGTTCTTC.

This chain connects TRBV4-1 to TRBJ1-1, with 7 bases identical to TRBD1. Germline V gives CDR1 MGHRA, CDR2 YSYEKL. Trimming at V came to 3 bases and at J to 5 bases, leaving 9 bases not matched to a gene. CDR3 length: 15 residues. The CDR3 reads CASSQRQGGGTEAFF. For the CDR3, the DNA is TGCGCCAGCAGCCAGCGACAGGGAGGGGGTACTGAAGCTTTCTTT.

The chain employs TRBV19 and TRBJ2-7, with TRBD1 matching over 8 bases. V lost 5 bases and J lost 3; bases outside the gene matches: 6. This CDR3 has 14 residues. CDR1 LNHDA and CDR2 SQIVND come from the germline V gene (reference sequence). CDR3 in amino acids: CASSSQGAGYEQYF. CDR3 nucleotide sequence: TGTGCCAGTAGTTCGCAGGGGGCAGGCTACGAGCAGTACTTC.

This clone has only one observation. This rearrangement joins TRBV6-4 to TRBJ2-1, with D perhaps TRBD2 (6 bases). V was trimmed by 5 bases and J by 9 bases, leaving 20 bases between them. The CDR3 covers 15 residues. Germline V CDR1 and CDR2: MRHNA, SNTAGT. DNA of the CDR3: TGTGCCAGCAGTAAACTAATCGGGAGAGAAGGTGAGCAGTTCTTC. This gives the protein CASSKLIGREGEQFF.

The CDR3 sequence is CASSESLAGADTQYF. For the CDR3, the DNA is TGTGCCAGCAGTGAATCCCTAGCGGGAGCAGATACGCAGTATTTT. The chain employs TRBV25-1 and TRBJ2-3, with 10 bases lining up with TRBD2. The germline CDR1 and CDR2 sequences are MGHDK and SYGVNS. The trim removed 1 base at V and 4 bases at J, leaving 2 bases unmatched. This CDR3 comprises 15 residues.

This rearrangement joins TRBV5-1 to TRBJ2-7; tentatively, D is TRBD1 (6 bases). Trimming removed 2 bases at V and 2 bases at J, with 11 bases between. Germline CDR1 SGHRS, CDR2 YFSETQ. CDR3 length: 14 residues. The CDR3 sequence: CASSLTGPTYEQYF. In DNA form, the CDR3 reads TGCGCCAGCAGCTTAACAGGGCCTACCTACGAGCAGTACTTC.

The chain is built from TRBV5-4 and TRBJ2-1, with 7 bases fitting TRBD2. The CDR3 totals 14 residues. The V and J ends lost 2 bases and 9 bases, in that order; junction bases with no gene match: 8. CDR1 and CDR2 (germline): SGHNT, YYREEE (reference sequence). CDR3 bases: TGTGCCAGCAGCTTTCTAGCGGCCACTGGTGAGCAGTTCTTC. It is translated as CASSFLAATGEQFF.

The chain uses TRBV5-6 and TRBJ1-3; D possibly corresponds to TRBD1 (6 bases). With 2 bases removed from V and 3 bases from J, the gap between germline ends came to 12 bases. The CDR3 extends over 15 amino acids. Looked up from germline, CDR1 is SGHDT and CDR2 is YYEEEE. The CDR3 here is CASSFRGLDGNTIYF. The CDR3 coding sequence is TGTGCCAGCAGCTTCAGGGGCCTGGATGGAAACACCATATATTTT.

This clone has just a few counts. The CDR3 reads CASSQEFEYGYTF. Here the CDR3 DNA reads TGTGCCAGCAGCCAAGAATTTGAGTATGGCTACACCTTC. The chain combines TRBV14 with TRBJ1-2; D is unresolved. Germline V CDR1 and CDR2: SGHDN, FVKESK. The V end was cut by 0 bases, the J end by 5 bases, with 7 bases between. The CDR3 runs to 13 residues.

This chain links TRBV27 with TRBJ1-4; perhaps TRBD1 as D (5 bases). Between the trimmed V and J ends, which lost 11 bases and 0 bases, there was a span of 10 bases. Germline CDR1 reads MNHEY; CDR2 reads SMNVEV (reference sequence). CDR3 length equals 13 residues. CDR3 in amino acids: CAGDSATNEKLFF. In nucleotides, the CDR3 is TGTGCCGGCGACAGTGCAACTAATGAAAAACTGTTTTTT.